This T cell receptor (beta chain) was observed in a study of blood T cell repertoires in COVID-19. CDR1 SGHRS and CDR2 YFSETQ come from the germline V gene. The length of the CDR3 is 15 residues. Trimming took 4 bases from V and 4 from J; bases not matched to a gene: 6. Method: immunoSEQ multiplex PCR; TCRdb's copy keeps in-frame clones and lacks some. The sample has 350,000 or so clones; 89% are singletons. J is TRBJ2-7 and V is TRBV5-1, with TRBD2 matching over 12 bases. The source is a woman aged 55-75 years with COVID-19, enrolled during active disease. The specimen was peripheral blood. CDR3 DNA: TGCGCCAGCAGCCGCCAGACTAGCGGGGGTTACGAGCAGTACTTC. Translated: CASSRQTSGGYEQYF.